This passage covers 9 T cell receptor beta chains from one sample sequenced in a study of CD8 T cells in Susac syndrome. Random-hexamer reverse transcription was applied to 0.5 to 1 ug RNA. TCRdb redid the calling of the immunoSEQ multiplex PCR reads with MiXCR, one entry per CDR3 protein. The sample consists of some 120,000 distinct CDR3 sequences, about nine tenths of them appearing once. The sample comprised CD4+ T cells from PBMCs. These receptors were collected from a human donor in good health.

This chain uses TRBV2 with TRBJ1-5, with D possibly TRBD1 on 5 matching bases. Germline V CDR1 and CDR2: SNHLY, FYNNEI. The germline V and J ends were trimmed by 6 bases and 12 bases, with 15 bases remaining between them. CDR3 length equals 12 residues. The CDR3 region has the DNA TGTGCCAGCAGGGGGGAGAGTAGGGGCCAGCATTTT. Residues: CASRGESRGQHF.

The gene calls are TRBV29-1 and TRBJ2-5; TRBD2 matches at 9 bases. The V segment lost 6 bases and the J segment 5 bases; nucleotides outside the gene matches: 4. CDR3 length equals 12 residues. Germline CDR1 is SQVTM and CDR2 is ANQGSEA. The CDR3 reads CSVGLARETQYF. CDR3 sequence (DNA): TGCAGCGTAGGACTAGCGAGGGAGACCCAGTACTTC. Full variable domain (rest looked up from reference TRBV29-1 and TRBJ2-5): SAVISQKPSRDICQRGTSLTIQCQVDSQVTMMFWYRQQPGQSLTLIATANQGSEATYESGFVIDKFPISRPNLTFSTLTVSNMSPEDSSIYLCSVGLARETQYFGPGTRLLVL.

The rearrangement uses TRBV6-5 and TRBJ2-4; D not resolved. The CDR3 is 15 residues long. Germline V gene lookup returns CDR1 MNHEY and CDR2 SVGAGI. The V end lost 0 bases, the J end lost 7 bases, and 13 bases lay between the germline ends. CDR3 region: CASSYSDGLGNIQYF. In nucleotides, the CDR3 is TGTGCCAGCAGTTACTCTGACGGTTTGGGGAACATTCAGTACTTC.

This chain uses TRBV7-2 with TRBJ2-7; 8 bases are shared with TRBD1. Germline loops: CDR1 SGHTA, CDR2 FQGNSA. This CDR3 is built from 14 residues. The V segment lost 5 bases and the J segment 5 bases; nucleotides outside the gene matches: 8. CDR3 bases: TGTGCCAGCAGCCGAGGACAGGGTTTGAACGAGCAGTACTTC. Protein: CASSRGQGLNEQYF.

CDR3 residues: CSAPDPGGVRDTQYF. DNA of the CDR3: TGCAGTGCTCCGGACCCGGGGGGTGTTAGAGATACGCAGTATTTT. The chain carries TRBV20-1 and TRBJ2-3; 7 positions agree with TRBD2. Germline values: CDR1 DFQATT, CDR2 SNEGSKA (reference sequence). CDR3 length: 15 amino acids. With V trimmed by 5 bases and J by 5 bases, 13 bases remained unmatched.

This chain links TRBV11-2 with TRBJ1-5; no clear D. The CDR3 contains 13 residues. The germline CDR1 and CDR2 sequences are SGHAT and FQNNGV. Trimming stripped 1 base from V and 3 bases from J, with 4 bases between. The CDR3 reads CASSLGFNQPQHF. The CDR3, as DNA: TGTGCCAGCAGCTTAGGTTTCAATCAGCCCCAGCATTTT.

The CDR3 here is CASSSQGRRETQYF. As DNA, the CDR3 is TGTGCCAGCAGTTCACAGGGGAGGAGAGAGACCCAGTACTTC. The chain employs TRBV6-5 and TRBJ2-5; TRBD1 might be the D (7 bases). V was clipped by 4 bases and J by 4 bases, with 13 bases between them. The CDR3 has 14 residues. Per germline, CDR1 MNHEY and CDR2 SVGAGI.

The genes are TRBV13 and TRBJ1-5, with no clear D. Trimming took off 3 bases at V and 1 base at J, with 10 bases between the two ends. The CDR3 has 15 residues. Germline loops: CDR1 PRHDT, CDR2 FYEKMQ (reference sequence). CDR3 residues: CASSFRGESNQPQHF. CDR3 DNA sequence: TGTGCCAGCAGCTTTCGCGGCGAAAGCAATCAGCCCCAGCATTTT.

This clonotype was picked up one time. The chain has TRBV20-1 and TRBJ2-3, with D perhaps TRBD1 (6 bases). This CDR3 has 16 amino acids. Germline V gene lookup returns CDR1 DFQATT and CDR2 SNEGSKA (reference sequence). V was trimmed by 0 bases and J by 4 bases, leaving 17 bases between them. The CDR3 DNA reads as TGCAGTGCTAGAGATGTGGGGGCCCCTGTGGCAGATACGCAGTATTTT. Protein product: CSARDVGAPVADTQYF.